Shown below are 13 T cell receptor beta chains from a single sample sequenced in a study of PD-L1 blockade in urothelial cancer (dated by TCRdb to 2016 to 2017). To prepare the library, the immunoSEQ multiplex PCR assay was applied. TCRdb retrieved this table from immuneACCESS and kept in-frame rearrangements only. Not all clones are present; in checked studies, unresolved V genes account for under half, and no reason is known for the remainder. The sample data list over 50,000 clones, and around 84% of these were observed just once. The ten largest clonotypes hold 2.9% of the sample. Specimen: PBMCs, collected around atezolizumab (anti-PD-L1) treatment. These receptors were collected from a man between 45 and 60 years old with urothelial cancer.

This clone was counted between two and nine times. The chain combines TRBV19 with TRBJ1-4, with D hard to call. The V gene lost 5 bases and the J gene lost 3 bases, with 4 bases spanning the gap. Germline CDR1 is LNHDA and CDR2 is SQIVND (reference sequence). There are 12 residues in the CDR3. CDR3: CASSPSNEKLFF. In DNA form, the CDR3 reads TGTGCCAGTAGTCCTTCTAATGAAAAACTGTTTTTT. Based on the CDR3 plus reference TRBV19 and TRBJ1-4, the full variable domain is DGGITQSPKYLFRKEGQNVTLSCEQNLNHDAMYWYRQDPGQGLRLIYYSQIVNDFQKGDIAEGYSVSREKKESFPLTVTSAQKNPTAFYLCASSPSNEKLFFGSGTQLSVL.

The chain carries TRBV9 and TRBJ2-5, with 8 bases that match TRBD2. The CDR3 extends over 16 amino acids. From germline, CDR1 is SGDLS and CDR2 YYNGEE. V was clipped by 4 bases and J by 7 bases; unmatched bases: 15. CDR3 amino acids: CASSTRGGRQRGTQYF. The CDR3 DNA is TGTGCCAGCAGCACTCGGGGGGGAAGGCAACGGGGGACCCAGTACTTC.

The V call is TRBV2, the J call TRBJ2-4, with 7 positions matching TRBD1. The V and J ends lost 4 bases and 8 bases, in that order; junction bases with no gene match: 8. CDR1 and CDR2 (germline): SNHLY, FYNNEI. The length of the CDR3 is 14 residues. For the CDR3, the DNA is TGTGCCAGCAGTGGTGGGTCAGGGGGACACATTCAGTACTTC. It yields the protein CASSGGSGGHIQYF.

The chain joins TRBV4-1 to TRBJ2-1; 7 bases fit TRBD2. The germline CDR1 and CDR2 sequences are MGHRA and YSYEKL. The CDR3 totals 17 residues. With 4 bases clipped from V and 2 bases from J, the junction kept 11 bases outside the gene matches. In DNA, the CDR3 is TGCGCCAGCAGCCCCCGGGGGGTAGCGGCGGCCTACAATGAGCAGTTCTTC. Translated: CASSPRGVAAAYNEQFF.

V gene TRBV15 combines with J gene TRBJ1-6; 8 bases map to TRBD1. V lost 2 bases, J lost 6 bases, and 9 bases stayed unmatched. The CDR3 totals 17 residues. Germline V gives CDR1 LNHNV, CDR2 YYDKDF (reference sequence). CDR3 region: CATSRSDRGRSNSPLHF. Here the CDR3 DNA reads TGTGCCACCAGCAGATCCGACAGGGGACGCAGTAATTCACCCCTCCACTTT.

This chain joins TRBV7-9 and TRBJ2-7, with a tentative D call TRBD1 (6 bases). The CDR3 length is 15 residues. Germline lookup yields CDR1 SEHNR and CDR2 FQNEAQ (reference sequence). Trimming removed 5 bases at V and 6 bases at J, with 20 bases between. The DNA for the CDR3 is TGTGCCAGCAGCCCAAAAAACCGGCTAGGGGGCGAGCAGTACTTC. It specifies CASSPKNRLGGEQYF. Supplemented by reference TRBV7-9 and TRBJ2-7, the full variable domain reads DTGVSQNPRHKITKRGQNVTFRCDPISEHNRLYWYRQTLGQGPEFLTYFQNEAQLEKSRLLSDRFSAERPKGSFSTLEIQRTEQGDSAMYLCASSPKNRLGGEQYFGPGTRLTVT.

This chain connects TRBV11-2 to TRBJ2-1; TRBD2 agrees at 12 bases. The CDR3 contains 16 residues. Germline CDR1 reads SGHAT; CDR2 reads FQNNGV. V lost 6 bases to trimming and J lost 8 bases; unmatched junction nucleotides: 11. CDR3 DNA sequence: TGTGCCAGCAGTTTACGCGGCCTAGCGGGAGGGTATGAGCAGTTCTTC. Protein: CASSLRGLAGGYEQFF.

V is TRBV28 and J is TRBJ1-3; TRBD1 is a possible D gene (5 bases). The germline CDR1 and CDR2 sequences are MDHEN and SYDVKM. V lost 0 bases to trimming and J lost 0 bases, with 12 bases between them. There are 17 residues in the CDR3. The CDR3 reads CASSLWGGPSSGNTIYF. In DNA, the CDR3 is TGTGCCAGCAGTTTATGGGGGGGTCCGAGCTCTGGAAACACCATATATTTT.

In DNA, the CDR3 is TGTGCCAGCAGTCCCGGGACTAGCGGATCCTACGAGCAGTACTTC. Protein: CASSPGTSGSYEQYF. The genes are TRBV6-6 and TRBJ2-7, with 11 bases matching TRBD2. The V gene's germline CDR1 is MNHNY and CDR2 SVGAGI (reference sequence). CDR3 size: 15 residues. J lost 1 base, V lost 5 bases, and 4 bases had no gene match.

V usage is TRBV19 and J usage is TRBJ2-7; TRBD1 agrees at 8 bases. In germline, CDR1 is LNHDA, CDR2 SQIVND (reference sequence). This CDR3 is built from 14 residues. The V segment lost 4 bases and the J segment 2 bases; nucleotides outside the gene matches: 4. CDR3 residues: CASSKGTGAYEQYF. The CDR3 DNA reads TGTGCCAGTAGTAAAGGGACAGGAGCCTACGAGCAGTACTTC.

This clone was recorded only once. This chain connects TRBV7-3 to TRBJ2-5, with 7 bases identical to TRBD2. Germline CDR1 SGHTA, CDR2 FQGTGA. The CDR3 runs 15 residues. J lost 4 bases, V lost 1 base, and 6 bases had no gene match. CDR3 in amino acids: CASSLRGGLPETQYF. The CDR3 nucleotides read TGTGCCAGCAGCTTAAGGGGGGGACTGCCAGAGACCCAGTACTTC.

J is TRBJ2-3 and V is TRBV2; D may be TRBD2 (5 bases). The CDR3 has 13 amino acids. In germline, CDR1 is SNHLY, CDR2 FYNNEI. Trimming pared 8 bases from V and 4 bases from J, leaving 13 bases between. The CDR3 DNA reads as TGTGCCAGCCGGAATCTAGCTTCAGATACGCAGTATTTT. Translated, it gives CASRNLASDTQYF.

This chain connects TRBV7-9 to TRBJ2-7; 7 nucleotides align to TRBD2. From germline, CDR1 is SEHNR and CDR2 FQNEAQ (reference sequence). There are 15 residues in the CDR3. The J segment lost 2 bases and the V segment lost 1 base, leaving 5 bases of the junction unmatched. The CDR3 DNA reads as TGTGCCAGCAGCTTAGGGGGGGGTTGGGCCTACGAGCAGTACTTC. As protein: CASSLGGGWAYEQYF.